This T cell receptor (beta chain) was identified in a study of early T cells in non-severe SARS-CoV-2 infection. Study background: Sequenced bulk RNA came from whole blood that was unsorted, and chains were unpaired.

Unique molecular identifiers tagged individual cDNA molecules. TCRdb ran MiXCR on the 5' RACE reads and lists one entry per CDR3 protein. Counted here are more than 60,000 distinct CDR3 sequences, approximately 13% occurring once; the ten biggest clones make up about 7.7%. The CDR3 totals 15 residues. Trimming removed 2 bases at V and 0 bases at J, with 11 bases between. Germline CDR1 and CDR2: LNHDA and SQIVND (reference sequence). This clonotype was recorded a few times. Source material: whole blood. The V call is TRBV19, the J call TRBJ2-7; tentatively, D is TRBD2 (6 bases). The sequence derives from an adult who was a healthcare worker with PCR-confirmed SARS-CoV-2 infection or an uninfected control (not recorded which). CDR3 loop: CASSISRESSYEQYF. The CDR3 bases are TGTGCCAGTAGTATATCCCGGGAGAGCTCCTACGAGCAGTACTTC.